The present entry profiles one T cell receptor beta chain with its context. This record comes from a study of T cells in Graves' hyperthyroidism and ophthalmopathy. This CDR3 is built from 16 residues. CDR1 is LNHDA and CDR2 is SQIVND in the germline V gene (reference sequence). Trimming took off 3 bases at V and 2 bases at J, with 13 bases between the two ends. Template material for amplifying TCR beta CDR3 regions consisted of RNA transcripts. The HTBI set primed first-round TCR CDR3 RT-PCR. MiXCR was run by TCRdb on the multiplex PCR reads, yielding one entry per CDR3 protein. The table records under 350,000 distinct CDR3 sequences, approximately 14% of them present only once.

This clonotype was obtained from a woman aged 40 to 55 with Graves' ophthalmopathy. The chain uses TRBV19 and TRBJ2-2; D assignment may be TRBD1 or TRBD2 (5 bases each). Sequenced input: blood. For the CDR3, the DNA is TGTGCCAGTAGTATTGGGGGACGGATAAACACCGGGGAGCTGTTTTTT. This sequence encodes CASSIGGRINTGELFF.